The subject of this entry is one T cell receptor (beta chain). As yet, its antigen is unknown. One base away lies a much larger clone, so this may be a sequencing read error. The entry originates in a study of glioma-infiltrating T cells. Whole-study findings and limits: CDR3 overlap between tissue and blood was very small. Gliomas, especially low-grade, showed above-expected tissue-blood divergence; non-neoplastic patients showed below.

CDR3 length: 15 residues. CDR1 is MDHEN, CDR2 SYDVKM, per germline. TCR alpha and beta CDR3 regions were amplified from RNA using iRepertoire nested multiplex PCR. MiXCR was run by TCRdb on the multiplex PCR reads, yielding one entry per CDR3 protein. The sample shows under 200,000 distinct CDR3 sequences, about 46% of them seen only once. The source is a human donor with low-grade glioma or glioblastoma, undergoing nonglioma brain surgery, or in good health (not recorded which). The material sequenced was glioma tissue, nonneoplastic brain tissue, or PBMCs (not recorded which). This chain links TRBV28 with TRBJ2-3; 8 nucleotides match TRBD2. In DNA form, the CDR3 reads TGTGCCAGCATTCCCCCCGGGGGGGTGACAGATAAGCAGTATTTT. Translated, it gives CASIPPGGVTDKQYF.